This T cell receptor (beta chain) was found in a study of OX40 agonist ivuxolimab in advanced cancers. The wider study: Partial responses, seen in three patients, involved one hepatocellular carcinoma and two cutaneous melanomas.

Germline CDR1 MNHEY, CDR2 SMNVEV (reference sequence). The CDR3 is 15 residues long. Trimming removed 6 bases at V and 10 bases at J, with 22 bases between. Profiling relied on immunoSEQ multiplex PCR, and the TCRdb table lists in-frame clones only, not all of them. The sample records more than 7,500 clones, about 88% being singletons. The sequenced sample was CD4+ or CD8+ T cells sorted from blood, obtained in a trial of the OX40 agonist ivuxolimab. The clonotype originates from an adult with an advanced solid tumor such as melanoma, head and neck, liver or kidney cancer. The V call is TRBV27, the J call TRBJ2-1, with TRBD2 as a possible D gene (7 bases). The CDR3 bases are TGTGCCAGCAGGACTTTTGAGGGGGGGAGGCGGGAGCAGTTCTTC. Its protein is CASRTFEGGRREQFF.